A selection of T cell receptor beta chains follows, all from one sample in a study of early T cells in non-severe SARS-CoV-2 infection. TCRdb fed the 5' RACE reads into MiXCR, producing one record per CDR3 protein. Here the sample spans some 60,000 distinct CDR3 sequences, 10% to 15% being singletons. The specimen sequenced was whole blood. The receptors were sampled from an adult who was a healthcare worker with PCR-confirmed SARS-CoV-2 infection or an uninfected control (not recorded which). Both conserved end residues are part of each CDR3. D genes are given only for firm matches. Size is stated for part of the rows, as once, few or many counts, or as a class when the clone is expanded.

CDR3 protein	CDR3 DNA	D gene	clone size	V gene	J gene
CASREDVYNEQFF	TGTGCCAGCAGGGAGGACGTCTACAATGAGCAGTTCTTC	-	-	TRBV12-3/TRBV12-4	TRBJ2-1
CASSRLAVYTGELFF	TGTGCCAGCAGTCGACTAGCGGTGTACACCGGGGAGCTGTTTTTT	TRBD2	many	TRBV7-9	TRBJ2-2
CASSLQLAGTYEQYF	TGCGCCAGCAGCTTACAACTAGCGGGAACCTACGAGCAGTACTTC	TRBD2	-	TRBV5-1	TRBJ2-7
CASSPEVGVDSEAFF	TGTGCCAGCAGCCCCGAGGTGGGGGTTGATTCTGAAGCTTTCTTT	-	-	TRBV7-9	TRBJ1-1
CSPVDRGYNSPLHF	TGCAGTCCTGTAGACAGGGGTTATAATTCACCCCTCCACTTT	TRBD1	many	TRBV20-1	TRBJ1-6
CATSDLWGETNTGELFF	TGTGCCACCAGTGATTTATGGGGCGAGACGAACACCGGGGAGCTGTTTTTT	-	many	TRBV24-1	TRBJ2-2
CSARGLDTQYF	TGCAGTGCTAGAGGGTTAGATACGCAGTATTTT	-	many	TRBV20-1	TRBJ2-3
CASSPPYTGELFF	TGTGCCAGCAGCCCACCTTATACCGGGGAGCTGTTTTTT	-	many	TRBV27	TRBJ2-2
CASAKGGGTDTQYF	TGTGCCAGCGCTAAGGGCGGGGGAACAGATACGCAGTATTTT	TRBD2	few	TRBV7-3	TRBJ2-3
CASSVASPVPGLVYQTQYF	TGTGCCAGCAGCGTAGCGTCCCCTGTTCCGGGACTAGTATACCAGACCCAGTACTTC	TRBD2	-	TRBV9	TRBJ2-5
CASSQTSGGSKDTQYF	TGTGCCAGCAGCCAGACTAGCGGCGGGAGTAAAGATACGCAGTATTTT	TRBD2	-	TRBV7-9	TRBJ2-3
CASSLEGGETQYF	TGCGCCAGCAGCTTGGAGGGGGGAGAGACCCAGTACTTC	-	few	TRBV5-1	TRBJ2-5
CASSPKRTDTQYF	TGTGCCAGCTCACCCAAACGCACAGATACGCAGTATTTT	-	many	TRBV18	TRBJ2-3
CAISESPGGITDTQYF	TGTGCCATCAGTGAGTCTCCGGGGGGCATTACAGATACGCAGTATTTT	-	few	TRBV10-3	TRBJ2-3
CSAPVGPYEQYF	TGCAGTGCCCCGGTGGGCCCCTACGAGCAGTACTTC	-	-	TRBV20-1	TRBJ2-7
CSVEGRAGSAFF	TGCAGCGTTGAGGGTAGGGCGGGGTCAGCTTTCTTT	-	many	TRBV29-1	TRBJ1-1
CASSPQGTEQYF	TGTGCCAGCAGCCCACAGGGTACCGAGCAGTACTTC	-	few	TRBV11-1	TRBJ2-7
CSAPVGQTQYF	TGCAGTGCTCCCGTCGGGCAGACCCAGTACTTC	-	many	TRBV20-1	TRBJ2-5
CASSSGHTSGANVLTF	TGTGCCAGCAGCTCAGGACATACCTCTGGGGCCAACGTCCTGACTTTC	-	few	TRBV5-6	TRBJ2-6
CASSIGLAGVYEQYF	TGTGCCAGCAGTATTGGACTAGCGGGAGTTTACGAGCAGTACTTC	TRBD2	-	TRBV12-3/TRBV12-4	TRBJ2-7
CASSPWDATRQYF	TGTGCCAGCAGCCCATGGGACGCGACTCGGCAGTACTTC	-	many	TRBV7-9	TRBJ2-7
CASSKKLPGELFF	TGTGCCAGCAGCAAAAAACTCCCCGGGGAGCTGTTTTTT	-	many	TRBV21-1	TRBJ2-2
CASSLSRGETGELFF	TGTGCCAGCAGTTTATCCAGGGGAGAAACCGGGGAGCTGTTTTTT	-	-	TRBV28	TRBJ2-2
CASSSLGTRVEQYF	TGTGCCAGCAGCTCCCTGGGCACCCGGGTCGAGCAGTACTTC	-	-	TRBV7-9	TRBJ2-7
CSVERTHNEQFF	TGCAGCGTTGAACGGACTCACAATGAGCAGTTCTTC	-	many	TRBV29-1	TRBJ2-1
CASSLAGGPSDEQFF	TGTGCCAGCAGCTTAGCCGGGGGCCCCTCGGATGAGCAGTTCTTC	-	many	TRBV13	TRBJ2-1
CSAQAGGTNEQFF	TGCAGTGCCCAAGCGGGAGGGACAAATGAGCAGTTCTTC	TRBD2	-	TRBV20-1	TRBJ2-1
CASSRDSLGTGELFF	TGTGCCAGCAGCCGGGACAGTCTGGGCACCGGGGAGCTGTTTTTT	TRBD1	many	TRBV5-5	TRBJ2-2
CASSLVWTGHRVLNTEAFF	TGTGCCAGCAGCTTAGTGTGGACAGGGCATCGAGTACTGAACACTGAAGCTTTCTTT	TRBD1	many	TRBV7-9	TRBJ1-1
CASSVRAENNEQFF	TGTGCCAGCAGCGTACGGGCAGAAAACAATGAGCAGTTCTTC	-	few	TRBV9	TRBJ2-1
CASSLTDRVRYGYTF	TGTGCCAGTAGTCTAACGGACAGGGTACGGTATGGCTACACCTTC	TRBD1	many	TRBV19	TRBJ1-2
CSAALPGGFLSSEAFF	TGCAGTGCGGCCTTGCCGGGAGGGTTCCTGAGTTCTGAAGCTTTCTTT	-	many	TRBV20-1	TRBJ1-1
CASSTTRRESTDTQYF	TGTGCCAGCAGCACTACCCGGAGGGAAAGCACAGATACGCAGTATTTT	-	-	TRBV7-6	TRBJ2-3
CASSFSSGGGPGNIQYF	TGTGCCAGCAGTTTTAGTAGCGGGGGGGGCCCAGGAAACATTCAGTACTTC	TRBD2	many	TRBV12-3/TRBV12-4	TRBJ2-4
CSAKDRGKNIQYF	TGCAGTGCTAAAGACAGGGGCAAAAACATTCAGTACTTC	TRBD1	few	TRBV20-1	TRBJ2-4
CASSIGGYGGIQETQYF	TGTGCCAGTAGTATAGGTGGCTACGGGGGGATCCAAGAGACCCAGTACTTC	TRBD2	few	TRBV19	TRBJ2-5
CASSPRWQTNQPQHF	TGTGCCAGTAGTCCAAGGTGGCAGACCAATCAGCCCCAGCATTTT	-	many	TRBV19	TRBJ1-5
CASSRGQGLNTEAFF	TGTGCCAGCAGTAGAGGACAGGGGCTGAACACTGAAGCTTTCTTT	TRBD1	few	TRBV12-3/TRBV12-4	TRBJ1-1
CASSLSRGHTDTQYF	TGTGCCAGCAGTTTATCGAGGGGGCACACAGATACGCAGTATTTT	TRBD1	many	TRBV27	TRBJ2-3
CASSFQVSWPQHF	TGTGCCAGCAGCTTTCAGGTCTCATGGCCCCAGCATTTT	-	many	TRBV11-2	TRBJ1-5
CSARGDSGYEQYF	TGCAGTGCTAGAGGGGACAGCGGCTACGAGCAGTACTTC	TRBD1	many	TRBV20-1	TRBJ2-7
CASSLSGVGNTIYF	TGTGCCAGCAGCTTGAGCGGGGTCGGAAACACCATATATTTT	-	many	TRBV5-5	TRBJ1-3
CAGGGGLSNQPQHF	TGTGCCGGAGGGGGAGGACTTAGCAATCAGCCCCAGCATTTT	-	-	TRBV28	TRBJ1-5
CASSQARGGSYGYTF	TGCGCCAGCAGCCAAGCGCGAGGGGGCAGCTATGGCTACACCTTC	TRBD1	few	TRBV4-1	TRBJ1-2
CASSVLGLAGIQNTGELFF	TGTGCCAGCAGCGTACTCGGACTAGCGGGGATTCAAAACACCGGGGAGCTGTTTTTT	TRBD2	-	TRBV11-2	TRBJ2-2
CASSLDWGTEAFF	TGTGCCAGCAGCTTGGATTGGGGCACTGAAGCTTTCTTT	-	-	TRBV5-6	TRBJ1-1
CASSLGTAYEQYF	TGTGCCAGCAGCTTAGGTACAGCCTACGAGCAGTACTTC	-	-	TRBV7-6	TRBJ2-7